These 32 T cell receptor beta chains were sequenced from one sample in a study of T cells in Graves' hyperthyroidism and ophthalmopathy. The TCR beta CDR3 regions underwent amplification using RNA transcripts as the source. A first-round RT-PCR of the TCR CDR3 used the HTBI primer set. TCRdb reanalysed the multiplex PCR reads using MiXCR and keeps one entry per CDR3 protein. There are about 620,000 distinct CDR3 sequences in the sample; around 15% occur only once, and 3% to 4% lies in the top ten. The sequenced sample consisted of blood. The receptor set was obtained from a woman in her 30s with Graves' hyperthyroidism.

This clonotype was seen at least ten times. The CDR3 coding sequence is TGTGCCAGCAGTTTTGGGGGGACATTGCGGTACAAAAACATTCAGTACTTC. Encoded protein: CASSFGGTLRYKNIQYF. The chain uses TRBV12-3 or TRBV12-4 and TRBJ2-4; perhaps D is TRBD1 or TRBD2 (6 bases each). The CDR3 sequence is 17 residues long. V was pared by 3 bases and J by 3 bases, with 18 bases between.

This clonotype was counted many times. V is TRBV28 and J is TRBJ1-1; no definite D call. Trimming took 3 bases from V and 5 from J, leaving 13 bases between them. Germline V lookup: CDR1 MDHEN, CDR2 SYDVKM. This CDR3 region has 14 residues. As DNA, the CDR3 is TGTGCCAGCAGTTTTATCGCAGATGGTACTGAAGCTTTCTTT. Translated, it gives CASSFIADGTEAFF.

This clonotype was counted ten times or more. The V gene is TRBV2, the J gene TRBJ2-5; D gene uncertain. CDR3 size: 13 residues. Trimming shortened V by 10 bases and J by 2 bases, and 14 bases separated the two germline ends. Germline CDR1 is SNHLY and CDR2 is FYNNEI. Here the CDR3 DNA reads TGTGCCACCAAAGGTGGCAGACAAGAGACCCAGTACTTC. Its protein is CATKGGRQETQYF.

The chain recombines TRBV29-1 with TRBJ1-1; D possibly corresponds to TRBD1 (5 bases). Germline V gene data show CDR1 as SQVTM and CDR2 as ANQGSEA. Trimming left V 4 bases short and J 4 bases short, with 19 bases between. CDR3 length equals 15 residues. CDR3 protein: CSVGTPTLGSTEAFF. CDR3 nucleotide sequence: TGCAGCGTTGGGACACCTACCCTTGGGAGCACTGAAGCTTTCTTT. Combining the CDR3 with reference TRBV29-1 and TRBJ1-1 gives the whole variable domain SAVISQKPSRDICQRGTSLTIQCQVDSQVTMMFWYRQQPGQSLTLIATANQGSEATYESGFVIDKFPISRPNLTFSTLTVSNMSPEDSSIYLCSVGTPTLGSTEAFFGQGTRLTVV.

CDR3 nucleotides: TGTGCCAGCAGCTCGGGACTAGCGGGGAACTCCTACGAGCAGTACTTC. It is translated as CASSSGLAGNSYEQYF. V and J are TRBV11-2 and TRBJ2-7; 13 bases fit TRBD2. Germline values: CDR1 SGHAT, CDR2 FQNNGV. CDR3 length equals 16 residues. J was trimmed by 0 bases and V by 4 bases; bases with no gene match: 3.

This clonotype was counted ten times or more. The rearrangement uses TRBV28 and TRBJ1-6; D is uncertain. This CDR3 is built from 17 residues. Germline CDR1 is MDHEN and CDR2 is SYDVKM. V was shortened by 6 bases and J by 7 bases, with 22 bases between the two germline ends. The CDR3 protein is CASSIGLRRRTNSPLHF. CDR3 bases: TGTGCCAGCAGCATCGGGCTGAGGCGGCGGACGAATTCACCCCTCCACTTT.

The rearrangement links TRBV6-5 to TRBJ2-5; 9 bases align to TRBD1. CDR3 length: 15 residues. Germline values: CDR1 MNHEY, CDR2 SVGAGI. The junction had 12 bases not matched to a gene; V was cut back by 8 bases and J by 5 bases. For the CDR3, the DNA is TGTGCCAGCGTTCCATCCGGGACAGGGTGGGAGACCCAGTACTTC. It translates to CASVPSGTGWETQYF.

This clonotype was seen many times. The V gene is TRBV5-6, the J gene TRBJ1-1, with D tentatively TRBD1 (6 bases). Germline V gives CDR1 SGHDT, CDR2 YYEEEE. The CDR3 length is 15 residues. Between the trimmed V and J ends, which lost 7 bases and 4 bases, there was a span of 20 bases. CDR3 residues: CASHRTGGHSTEAFF. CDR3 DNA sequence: TGTGCCAGCCACCGAACTGGGGGACACTCCACTGAAGCTTTCTTT.

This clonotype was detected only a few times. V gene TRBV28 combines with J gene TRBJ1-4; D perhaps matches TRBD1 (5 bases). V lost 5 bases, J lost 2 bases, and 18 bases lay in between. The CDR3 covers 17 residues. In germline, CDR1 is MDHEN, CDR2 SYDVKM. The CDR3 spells CASSLLRGAHTNEKLFF. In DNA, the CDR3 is TGTGCCAGCAGTCTACTGAGGGGAGCCCACACTAATGAAAAACTGTTTTTT. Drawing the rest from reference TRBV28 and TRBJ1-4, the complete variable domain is DVKVTQSSRYLVKRTGEKVFLECVQDMDHENMFWYRQDPGLGLRLIYFSYDVKMKEKGDIPEGYSVSREKKERFSLILESASTNQTSMYLCASSLLRGAHTNEKLFFGSGTQLSVL.

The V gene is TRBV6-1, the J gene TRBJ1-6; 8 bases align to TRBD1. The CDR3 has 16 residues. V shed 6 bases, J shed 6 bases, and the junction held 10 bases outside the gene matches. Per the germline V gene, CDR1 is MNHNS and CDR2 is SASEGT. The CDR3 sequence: CASRETSDRGNSPLHF. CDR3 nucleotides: TGTGCCAGCAGAGAAACCTCAGACAGGGGTAATTCACCCCTCCACTTT.

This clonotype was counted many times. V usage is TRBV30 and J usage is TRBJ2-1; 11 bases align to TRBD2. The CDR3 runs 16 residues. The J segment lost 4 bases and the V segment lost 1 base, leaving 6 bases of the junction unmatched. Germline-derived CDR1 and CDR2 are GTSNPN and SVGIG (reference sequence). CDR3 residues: CAWSGRVAGGYNEQFF. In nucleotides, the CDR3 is TGTGCCTGGAGTGGGAGGGTAGCGGGAGGGTACAATGAGCAGTTCTTC.

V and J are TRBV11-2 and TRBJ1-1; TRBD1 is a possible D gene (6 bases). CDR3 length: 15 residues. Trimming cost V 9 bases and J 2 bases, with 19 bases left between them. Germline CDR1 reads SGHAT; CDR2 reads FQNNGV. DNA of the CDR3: TGTGCCAGTAGTATCGGGCAGGGGATCAACACTGAAGCTTTCTTT. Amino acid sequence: CASSIGQGINTEAFF.

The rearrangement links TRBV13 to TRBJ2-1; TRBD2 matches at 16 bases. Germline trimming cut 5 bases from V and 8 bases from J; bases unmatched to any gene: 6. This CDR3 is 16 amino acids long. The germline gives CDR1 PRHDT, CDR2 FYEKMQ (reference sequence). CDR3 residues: CASSPGTSGRADEQFF. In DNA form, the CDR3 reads TGTGCCAGCAGCCCCGGGACTAGCGGGAGGGCCGATGAGCAGTTCTTC. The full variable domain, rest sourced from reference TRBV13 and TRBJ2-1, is AAGVIQSPRHLIKEKRETATLKCYPIPRHDTVYWYQQGPGQDPQFLISFYEKMQSDKGSIPDRFSAQQFSDYHSELNMSSLELGDSALYFCASSPGTSGRADEQFFGPGTRLTVL.

CDR3 residues: CASSLGTSKSSPLHF. Here the CDR3 DNA reads TGTGCCAGCAGCTTAGGGACCAGCAAATCCTCACCCCTCCACTTT. This chain joins TRBV11-2 and TRBJ1-6; no definite D call. Looked up from germline, CDR1 is SGHAT and CDR2 is FQNNGV. There are 15 residues in the CDR3. The V end was cut by 1 base, the J end by 10 bases, with 14 bases between.

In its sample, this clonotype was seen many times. The CDR3 DNA reads TGTGCCTGGAGCCGTAACAGGGCCACTGAAGCTTTCTTT. Amino acid sequence: CAWSRNRATEAFF. The chain employs TRBV30 and TRBJ1-1; TRBD1 might be the D (6 bases). Trimming shortened V by 3 bases and J by 4 bases, and 12 bases separated the two germline ends. The CDR3 contains 13 residues. CDR1 GTSNPN and CDR2 SVGIG come from the germline V gene (reference sequence).

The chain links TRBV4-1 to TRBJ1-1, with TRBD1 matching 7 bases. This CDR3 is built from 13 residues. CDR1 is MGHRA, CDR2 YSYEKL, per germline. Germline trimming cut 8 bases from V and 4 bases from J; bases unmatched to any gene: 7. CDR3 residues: CASGTARGTEAFF. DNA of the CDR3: TGCGCCAGCGGGACAGCTAGGGGCACTGAAGCTTTCTTT.

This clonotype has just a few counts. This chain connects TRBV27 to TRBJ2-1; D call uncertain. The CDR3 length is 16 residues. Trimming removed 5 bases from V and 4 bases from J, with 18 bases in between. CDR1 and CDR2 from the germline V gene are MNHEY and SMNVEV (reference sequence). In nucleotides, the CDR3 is TGTGCCAGCAGTCCCCAAGAAATGTACACATACAATGAGCAGTTCTTC. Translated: CASSPQEMYTYNEQFF.

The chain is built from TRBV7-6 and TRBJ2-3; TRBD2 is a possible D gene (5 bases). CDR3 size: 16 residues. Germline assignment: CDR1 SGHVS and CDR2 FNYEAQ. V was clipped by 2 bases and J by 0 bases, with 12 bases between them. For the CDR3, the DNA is TGTGCCAGCAGCTTATTCTCCCCGGGGAGCACAGATACGCAGTATTTT. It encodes CASSLFSPGSTDTQYF.

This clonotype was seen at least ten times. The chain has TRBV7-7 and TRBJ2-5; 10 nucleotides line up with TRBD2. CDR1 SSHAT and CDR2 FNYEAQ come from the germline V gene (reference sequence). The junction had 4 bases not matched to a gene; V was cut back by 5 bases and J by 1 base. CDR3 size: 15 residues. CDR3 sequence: CASSPRTSGQETQYF. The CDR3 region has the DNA TGTGCCAGCAGCCCTCGGACTAGCGGCCAAGAGACCCAGTACTTC.

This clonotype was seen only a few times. The CDR3 DNA reads TGTGCCAGCAGTTCATCATTGCTCAATAATTCACCCCTCCACTTT. Protein sequence: CASSSSLLNNSPLHF. The rearrangement joins TRBV12-3 or TRBV12-4 to TRBJ1-6; no reliable D call. CDR3 length: 15 amino acids. V gave up 4 bases and J gave up 5 bases, with 12 bases separating them.

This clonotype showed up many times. The CDR3 DNA reads TGTGCCAGCGGGACTAGCGGATACAATGAGCAGTTCTTC. The encoded protein is CASGTSGYNEQFF. This sequence joins TRBV6-2 or TRBV6-3 and TRBJ2-1, with TRBD2 matching over 11 bases. The germline CDR1 and CDR2 sequences are MNHEY and SVGEGT. With V trimmed by 8 bases and J by 4 bases, 1 base remained unmatched. CDR3 length equals 13 residues.

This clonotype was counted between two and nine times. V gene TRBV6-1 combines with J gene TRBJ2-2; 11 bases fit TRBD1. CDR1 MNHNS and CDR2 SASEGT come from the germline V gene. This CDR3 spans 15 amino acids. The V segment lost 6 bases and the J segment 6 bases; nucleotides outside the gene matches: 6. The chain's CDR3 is CASRGDRGGPGELFF. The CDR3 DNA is TGTGCCAGCAGGGGGGACAGGGGGGGACCCGGGGAGCTGTTTTTT.

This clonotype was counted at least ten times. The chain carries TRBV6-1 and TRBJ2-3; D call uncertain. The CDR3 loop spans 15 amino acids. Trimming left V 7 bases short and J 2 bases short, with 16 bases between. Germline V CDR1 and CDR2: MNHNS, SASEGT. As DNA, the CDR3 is TGTGCCAGCAAAAGCCCCCCTTCCACCACAGATACGCAGTATTTT. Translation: CASKSPPSTTDTQYF.

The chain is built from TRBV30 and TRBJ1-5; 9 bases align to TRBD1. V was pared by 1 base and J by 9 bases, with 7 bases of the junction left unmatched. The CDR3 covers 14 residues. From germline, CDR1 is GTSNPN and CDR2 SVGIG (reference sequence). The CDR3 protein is CAWSATGGFRPQHF. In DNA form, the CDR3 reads TGTGCCTGGAGTGCTACAGGGGGCTTTAGGCCCCAGCATTTT.

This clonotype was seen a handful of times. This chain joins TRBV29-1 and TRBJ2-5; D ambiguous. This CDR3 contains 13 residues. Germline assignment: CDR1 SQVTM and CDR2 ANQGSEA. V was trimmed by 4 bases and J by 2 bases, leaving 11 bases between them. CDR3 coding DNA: TGCAGCGTTGCACGCTCATTACAAGAGACCCAGTACTTC. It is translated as CSVARSLQETQYF.

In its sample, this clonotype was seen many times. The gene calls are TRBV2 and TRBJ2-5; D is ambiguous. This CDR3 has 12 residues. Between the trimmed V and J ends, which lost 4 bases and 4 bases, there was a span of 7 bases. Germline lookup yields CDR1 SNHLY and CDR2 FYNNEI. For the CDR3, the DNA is TGTGCCAGCAGTGGATCGCGAGAGACCCAGTACTTC. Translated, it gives CASSGSRETQYF.

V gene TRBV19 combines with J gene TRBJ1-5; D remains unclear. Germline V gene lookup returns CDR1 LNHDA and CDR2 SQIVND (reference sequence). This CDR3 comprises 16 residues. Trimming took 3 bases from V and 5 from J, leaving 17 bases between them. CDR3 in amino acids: CASSMMNPFAYQPQHF. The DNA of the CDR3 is TGTGCCAGTAGTATGATGAACCCGTTCGCGTATCAGCCCCAGCATTTT.

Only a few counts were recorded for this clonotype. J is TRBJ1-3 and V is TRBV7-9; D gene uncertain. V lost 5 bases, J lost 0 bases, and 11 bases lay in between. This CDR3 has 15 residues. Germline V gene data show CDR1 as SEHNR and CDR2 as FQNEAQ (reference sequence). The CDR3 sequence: CASSLGITSGNTIYF. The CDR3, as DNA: TGTGCCAGCAGCCTTGGGATTACCTCTGGAAACACCATATATTTT. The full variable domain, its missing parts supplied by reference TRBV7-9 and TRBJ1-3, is DTGVSQNPRHKITKRGQNVTFRCDPISEHNRLYWYRQTLGQGPEFLTYFQNEAQLEKSRLLSDRFSAERPKGSFSTLEIQRTEQGDSAMYLCASSLGITSGNTIYFGEGSWLTVV.

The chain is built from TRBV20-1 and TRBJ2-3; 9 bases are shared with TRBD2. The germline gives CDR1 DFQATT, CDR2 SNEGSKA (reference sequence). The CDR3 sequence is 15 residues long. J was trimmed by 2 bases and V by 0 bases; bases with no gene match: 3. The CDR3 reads CSARDLAGDTDTQYF. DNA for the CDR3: TGCAGTGCTAGAGATTTAGCGGGAGACACAGATACGCAGTATTTT.

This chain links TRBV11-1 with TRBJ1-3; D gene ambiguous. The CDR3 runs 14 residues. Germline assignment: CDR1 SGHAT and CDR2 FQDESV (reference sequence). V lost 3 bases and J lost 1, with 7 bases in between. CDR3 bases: TGTGCCAGCAGCTTCCGAGCGTCTGGAAACACCATATATTTT. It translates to CASSFRASGNTIYF.

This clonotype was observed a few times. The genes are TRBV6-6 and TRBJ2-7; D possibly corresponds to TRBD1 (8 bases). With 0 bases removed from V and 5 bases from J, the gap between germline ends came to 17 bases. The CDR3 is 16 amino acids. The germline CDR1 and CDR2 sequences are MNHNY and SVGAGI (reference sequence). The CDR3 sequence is CASSYSGGTGRNEQYF. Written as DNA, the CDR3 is TGTGCCAGCAGTTACTCGGGGGGGACAGGTCGCAACGAGCAGTACTTC.

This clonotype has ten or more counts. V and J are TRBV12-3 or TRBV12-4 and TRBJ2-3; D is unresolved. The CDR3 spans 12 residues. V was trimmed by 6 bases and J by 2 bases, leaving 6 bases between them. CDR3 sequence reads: CASSSITDTQYF. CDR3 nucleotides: TGTGCCAGCAGCTCCATCACAGATACGCAGTATTTT.